Listed below are T cell receptor beta chains from one sample, sequenced in a study of T cells in Graves' hyperthyroidism and ophthalmopathy. TCRdb re-called the multiplex PCR reads with MiXCR, one entry per CDR3 protein. The table includes about half a million distinct CDR3 sequences, less than 20% detected once. Sequencing was done on a sample of blood. The receptors derive from a man aged 35-49 years with Graves' ophthalmopathy. The CDR3 runs from the conserved cysteine through the conserved F or W.

V	J	CDR3
TRBV29-1	TRBJ1-4	CSAETGSAEKLFF
TRBV19	TRBJ2-3	CASRAQGVGTDTQYF
TRBV7-9	TRBJ2-1	CASSHLGDNEQFF
TRBV6-5	TRBJ2-7	CASSYKVASYEQYF
TRBV20-1	TRBJ1-1	CSAPPGRMNTEAFF
TRBV7-9	TRBJ2-7	CASSLVAGFNEQYF
TRBV13	TRBJ2-7	CASSPTGTSSSYEQYF
TRBV20-1	TRBJ2-5	CSAEGSGGKKETQYF
TRBV5-1	TRBJ1-1	CASSLQGRDTEAFF
TRBV5-1	TRBJ1-1	CASTLARPGNTEAFF
TRBV7-9	TRBJ2-1	CASSFTGLAGYNEQFF
TRBV6-6	TRBJ1-3	CASSYSRTGVNTIYF
TRBV6-1	TRBJ2-7	CASTRGQSGGSYEQYF
TRBV5-1	TRBJ1-4	CASTARPDGEKLFF
TRBV7-9	TRBJ1-2	CASSFQGQLGYTF
TRBV9	TRBJ1-2	CASSVGKDFNYGYTF
TRBV13	TRBJ1-5	CASSFGTGGGQPQHF
TRBV11-3	TRBJ2-7	CASSSKRGSSYEQYF
TRBV19	TRBJ1-1	CASSIMRQGFQNAEAFF
TRBV5-1	TRBJ2-7	CASSAGQVIGEQYF
TRBV4-2	TRBJ1-1	CASSQEEGRWAFF
TRBV5-1	TRBJ2-5	CASSFRPGLIQETQYF
TRBV4-2	TRBJ1-4	CASSQQGQLNEKLFF
TRBV11-3	TRBJ2-1	CASSLGPQPQFF
TRBV12-3/TRBV12-4	TRBJ2-1	CASSLRQGSRDEQFF
TRBV7-9	TRBJ1-1	CASSLEPYTEAFF
TRBV4-1	TRBJ2-5	CASSQAGQGRETQYF
TRBV2	TRBJ1-2	CASSEATGAGYTF
TRBV5-1	TRBJ2-3	CASSLASKSTDTQYF
TRBV30	TRBJ1-1	CAWGGERRNTEAFF
TRBV28	TRBJ2-3	CASSPGNADTQYF
TRBV19	TRBJ1-1	CASEIRVGGTEAFF
TRBV11-2	TRBJ2-7	CASSSYRGPSYEQYF
TRBV10-3	TRBJ2-1	CAISESLRATNEQFF
TRBV2	TRBJ2-7	CASSESLGGHYEQYF
TRBV28	TRBJ1-3	CASSPGYTIYF
TRBV7-3	TRBJ2-1	CASSLTDSSYNEQFF
TRBV9	TRBJ2-7	CASSLGSEGTYEQYF
TRBV4-2	TRBJ2-5	CASSQDRAGGAETQYF
TRBV30	TRBJ1-2	CAWGQGNAGYTF
TRBV6-1	TRBJ2-1	CASSVTATPYNEQFF
TRBV18	TRBJ2-5	CASSTGTGEETQYF
TRBV13	TRBJ1-1	CASSEDRGSAFF
TRBV20-1	TRBJ1-1	CSARDRGGPEAFF
TRBV4-1	TRBJ2-1	CASSQGGGRSNEQFF
TRBV6-2/TRBV6-3	TRBJ2-3	CASSWGERASDTQYF
TRBV7-2	TRBJ1-5	CASSLAGQGKQPQHF